Each of the 24 T cell receptor beta chains below was sequenced from the same sample in a study of technical replicates of blood from several donors. Generated by immunoSEQ multiplex PCR, the TCRdb table keeps only in-frame clones and is missing some. The sample has about 95,000 clones; approximately 95% are singletons. Sequencing was done on a sample of T cells isolated from PBMCs. The receptors shown here come from a human donor in good health.

This clone was seen a single time. This sequence joins TRBV18 and TRBJ1-1; D unclear. This CDR3 comprises 15 residues. V dropped 2 bases and J dropped 1 base, with 11 bases sitting between them. From germline, CDR1 is KGHSH and CDR2 LQKENI. CDR3 in amino acids: CASSPSAGENTEAFF. The CDR3 region has the DNA TGTGCCAGCTCACCATCGGCGGGAGAGAACACTGAAGCTTTCTTT.

V and J are TRBV6-1 and TRBJ1-1; possible D gene TRBD1, 6 bases. CDR1 is MNHNS and CDR2 is SASEGT in the germline V gene. V was shortened by 10 bases and J by 1 base, with 13 bases between the two germline ends. The CDR3 is made up of 13 amino acids. CDR3 in DNA: TGTGCCACCCTGGGGGGGGCGAACACTGAAGCTTTCTTT. Its protein is CATLGGANTEAFF.

The J gene is TRBJ2-5, the V gene TRBV5-1; D might be TRBD1 (6 bases). The germline CDR1 and CDR2 sequences are SGHRS and YFSETQ. V was clipped by 4 bases and J by 3 bases, with 10 bases between them. The CDR3 totals 13 residues. CDR3 loop: CASSPRGEETQYF. CDR3 nucleotide sequence: TGCGCCAGCAGCCCCAGGGGAGAAGAGACCCAGTACTTC.

The V call is TRBV5-4, the J call TRBJ2-3; the match to TRBD2 covers 8 bases. The V gene's germline CDR1 is SGHNT and CDR2 YYREEE (reference sequence). This CDR3 spans 14 amino acids. Unmatched junction bases numbered 6, after V lost 5 bases and J lost 4 bases. The DNA for the CDR3 is TGTGCCAGCAGTTCCACGGGGGGGGCAGATACGCAGTATTTT. This gives the protein CASSSTGGADTQYF.

This clone has just a few counts. The CDR3 DNA reads as TGTGCCAGCAGCGTTCAGGGTCGCGACGAGCAGTACTTC. As protein: CASSVQGRDEQYF. The chain uses TRBV9 and TRBJ2-7; TRBD1 might be the D (5 bases). This CDR3 spans 13 amino acids. The V end lost 2 bases, the J end lost 5 bases, and 11 bases lay between the germline ends. Per germline, CDR1 SGDLS and CDR2 YYNGEE.

Only one count was recorded for this clone. V and J are TRBV2 and TRBJ2-7; TRBD2 matches at 11 bases. The CDR3 is 12 residues long. The germline V gene has CDR1 SNHLY and CDR2 FYNNEI. Unmatched junction bases numbered 4, after V lost 8 bases and J lost 7 bases. The CDR3 DNA is TGTGCCAGCCTAGCGGGAGGATGGGAGCAGTACTTC. Its protein is CASLAGGWEQYF.

The CDR3 DNA sequence: TGTGCCAGCAGCGTATTGGTGGGAGGGGTGAATGAGCAGTTCTTC. Translated, it gives CASSVLVGGVNEQFF. This chain uses TRBV9 with TRBJ2-1; 7 nucleotides match TRBD2. Germline V gene lookup returns CDR1 SGDLS and CDR2 YYNGEE. This CDR3 has 15 amino acids. V shed 1 base, J shed 7 bases, and the junction held 8 bases outside the gene matches.

This clone was observed once. The chain joins TRBV4-2 to TRBJ2-3; a possible D gene is TRBD2 (5 bases). Trimming stripped 1 base from V and 3 bases from J, with 11 bases between. CDR1 is LGHNA and CDR2 is YNFKEQ in the germline V gene. CDR3 length: 15 residues. The CDR3 is CASSQVYGETDTQYF. CDR3 in DNA: TGTGCCAGCAGCCAAGTTTACGGGGAGACAGATACGCAGTATTTT.

V and J are TRBV9 and TRBJ2-1; TRBD2 matches 7 bases. Trimming took 4 bases from V and 3 from J; bases not matched to a gene: 7. The CDR3 is 15 residues long. The germline gives CDR1 SGDLS, CDR2 YYNGEE. The CDR3 here is CASSQGLADYNEQFF. CDR3 sequence (DNA): TGTGCCAGCAGCCAAGGCCTAGCGGACTACAATGAGCAGTTCTTC.

The chain recombines TRBV6-1 with TRBJ1-3; D ambiguous. Germline CDR1 is MNHNS and CDR2 is SASEGT. The CDR3 runs 15 residues. The V and J ends lost 0 bases and 0 bases respectively, with 6 bases between them. CDR3 sequence reads: CASSEAWSSGNTIYF. Written as DNA, the CDR3 is TGTGCCAGCAGTGAAGCGTGGAGCTCTGGAAACACCATATATTTT.

This rearrangement joins TRBV28 to TRBJ2-2, with a possible D match to TRBD2 (6 bases). The CDR3 covers 13 residues. V gave up 6 bases and J gave up 5 bases, with 10 bases separating them. CDR1 is MDHEN and CDR2 is SYDVKM in the germline V gene. CDR3 coding DNA: TGTGCCAGCAGAACAGGAGGGACCGGGGAGCTGTTTTTT. Amino acids: CASRTGGTGELFF.

V gene TRBV19 combines with J gene TRBJ1-1; D is unclear. The V gene lost 9 bases and the J gene lost 1 base, with 6 bases spanning the gap. CDR3 length: 11 residues. The germline gives CDR1 LNHDA, CDR2 SQIVND (reference sequence). The CDR3 loop reads CASRGNTEAFF. The CDR3 DNA reads as TGTGCCAGCCGCGGGAACACTGAAGCTTTCTTT.

The sample holds one count of this clone. V usage is TRBV6-6 and J usage is TRBJ1-1; D not resolved. Per germline, CDR1 MNHNY and CDR2 SVGAGI (reference sequence). This CDR3 region has 13 residues. V shed 6 bases and J shed 1 base, with 9 bases lying between them. CDR3 sequence: CASRAAWNTEAFF. The CDR3 DNA sequence: TGTGCCAGCAGAGCAGCGTGGAACACTGAAGCTTTCTTT.

This sequence joins TRBV19 and TRBJ2-2; tentatively, D is TRBD2 (7 bases). From germline, CDR1 is LNHDA and CDR2 SQIVND (reference sequence). The V gene lost 5 bases and the J gene lost 3 bases, with 10 bases spanning the gap. This CDR3 is 14 amino acids long. CDR3 in amino acids: CASSEGGDTGELFF. As DNA, the CDR3 is TGTGCCAGTAGTGAAGGGGGGGACACCGGGGAGCTGTTTTTT.

CDR3 loop: CAASPGNGYTF. The CDR3 DNA is TGTGCCGCCTCCCCGGGGAATGGCTACACCTTC. The chain is built from TRBV6-5 and TRBJ1-2; D unresolved. This CDR3 has 11 residues. Deletions cut 11 bases from V and 6 bases from J, with 13 bases between. Germline V gives CDR1 MNHEY, CDR2 SVGAGI.

The V gene is TRBV9, the J gene TRBJ1-4, with TRBD1 as a possible D gene (5 bases). V was pared by 5 bases and J by 0 bases, with 17 bases between. The CDR3 length is 17 residues. Germline loops: CDR1 SGDLS, CDR2 YYNGEE. The CDR3 DNA reads as TGTGCCAGCAGTTACAGCTCGACAGTTGCAACTAATGAAAAACTGTTTTTT. This encodes CASSYSSTVATNEKLFF.

This chain links TRBV5-4 with TRBJ1-1; D is unresolved. Germline CDR1 reads SGHNT; CDR2 reads YYREEE (reference sequence). V dropped 2 bases and J dropped 2 bases, with 10 bases sitting between them. CDR3 length: 14 amino acids. Written as DNA, the CDR3 is TGTGCCAGCAGCTTTGTAGCCATCAACACTGAAGCTTTCTTT. Protein product: CASSFVAINTEAFF.

The sample holds one count of this clone. The genes are TRBV18 and TRBJ2-3; 9 nucleotides line up with TRBD1. Germline CDR1 KGHSH, CDR2 LQKENI. This CDR3 spans 15 amino acids. V lost 4 bases, J lost 3 bases, and 5 bases stayed unmatched. The CDR3: CASSQGQGTTDTQYF. CDR3 bases: TGTGCCAGCTCACAGGGACAGGGCACAACAGATACGCAGTATTTT.

The chain links TRBV2 to TRBJ2-3, with 12 bases fitting TRBD2. The ends lost 5 bases at V and 7 bases at J; junction bases unmatched: 10. Germline V gene sequence: CDR1 SNHLY, CDR2 FYNNEI. The CDR3 totals 16 residues. CDR3 region: CASSFLAGGGLNTQYF. The CDR3 DNA follows: TGTGCCAGCAGTTTTCTAGCGGGAGGGGGATTAAATACGCAGTATTTT. Full variable domain (remainder filled in from reference TRBV2 and TRBJ2-3): EPEVTQTPSHQVTQMGQEVILRCVPISNHLYFYWYRQILGQKVEFLVSFYNNEISEKSEIFDDQFSVERPDGSNFTLKIRSTKLEDSAMYFCASSFLAGGGLNTQYFGPGTRLTVL.

The V call is TRBV2, the J call TRBJ1-2, with 7 nucleotides matching TRBD1. This CDR3 has 14 amino acids. The V segment lost 5 bases and the J segment 5 bases; nucleotides outside the gene matches: 8. Germline CDR1 reads SNHLY; CDR2 reads FYNNEI. The CDR3 region has the DNA TGTGCCAGCAGTCTTCGGTTGACAGGGTATGGCTACACCTTC. Translated, it gives CASSLRLTGYGYTF.

The V call is TRBV19, the J call TRBJ2-7; TRBD2 aligns across 7 bases. CDR3 length equals 14 residues. Germline values: CDR1 LNHDA, CDR2 SQIVND (reference sequence). J gave up 5 bases and V 4 bases, and 8 bases lay outside the gene matches. CDR3: CASSKGGRINEQYF. The CDR3 DNA reads as TGTGCCAGTAGTAAGGGCGGGAGAATCAACGAGCAGTACTTC.

The DNA of the CDR3 is TGTGCCAGCAGCACCTGGACTAGCGGATCCTACGAGCAGTACTTC. This gives the protein CASSTWTSGSYEQYF. The J gene is TRBJ2-7, the V gene TRBV11-3; 10 bases are a match to TRBD2. CDR3 length equals 15 residues. CDR1 SGHNT and CDR2 YENEEA come from the germline V gene. The J segment lost 1 base and the V segment lost 5 bases, leaving 5 bases of the junction unmatched.

The chain is built from TRBV6-6 and TRBJ2-7, with D possibly TRBD2 on 5 matching bases. The V end was cut by 8 bases, the J end by 3 bases, with 20 bases between. The CDR3 runs to 15 residues. CDR1 is MNHNY, CDR2 SVGAGI, per germline (reference sequence). CDR3 protein: CASSRLRELNYEQYF. The CDR3 region has the DNA TGTGCCAGCTCTCGTCTCCGGGAACTAAACTACGAGCAGTACTTC.

This clone was picked up one time. The rearrangement uses TRBV2 and TRBJ2-2; D is ambiguous. Trimming shortened V by 8 bases and J by 0 bases, and 7 bases separated the two germline ends. CDR1 SNHLY and CDR2 FYNNEI come from the germline V gene. This CDR3 has 13 residues. This CDR3 is CASYSSNTGELFF. The CDR3 DNA reads TGTGCCAGCTATTCGTCGAACACCGGGGAGCTGTTTTTT.